One and the same sample provided the 30 T cell receptor beta chains below, sequenced in a study of blood T cell repertoires in COVID-19. TCRdb's copy holds only in-frame clones and misses some; the assay was immunoSEQ multiplex PCR. The table shows roughly 200,000 clones, with 83% occurring only once. Sequencing was carried out using PBMCs or T cells enriched from blood (not recorded which). These receptors were obtained from a woman between 45 and 65 years old who had been exposed to COVID-19.

The chain has TRBV2 and TRBJ2-2; TRBD2 aligns across 7 bases. CDR3 size: 16 residues. Germline V CDR1 and CDR2: SNHLY, FYNNEI. J lost 3 bases, V lost 2 bases, and 6 bases had no gene match. CDR3: CASSERLAADTGELFF. CDR3 DNA: TGTGCCAGCAGTGAACGGCTAGCGGCAGACACCGGGGAGCTGTTTTTT.

The chain carries TRBV4-2 and TRBJ1-1; a possible D gene is TRBD1 (5 bases). CDR1 is LGHNA and CDR2 is YNFKEQ in the germline V gene. The CDR3 has 15 residues. V shed 0 bases and J shed 4 bases, with 12 bases lying between them. The DNA of the CDR3 is TGTGCCAGCAGCCAAGATGGGGGGTTTTCCACTGAAGCTTTCTTT. Protein sequence: CASSQDGGFSTEAFF.

The chain is built from TRBV7-9 and TRBJ1-6; D remains unclear. Germline CDR1 and CDR2: SEHNR and FQNEAQ (reference sequence). V lost 6 bases and J 7 bases, leaving 13 bases between the germline ends. The CDR3 sequence is 14 residues long. CDR3 nucleotides: TGTGCCAGCAGTAGAGACACCGGAAATTCACCCCTCCACTTT. This gives the protein CASSRDTGNSPLHF. Combining the CDR3 with reference TRBV7-9 and TRBJ1-6 gives the whole variable domain DTGVSQNPRHKITKRGQNVTFRCDPISEHNRLYWYRQTLGQGPEFLTYFQNEAQLEKSRLLSDRFSAERPKGSFSTLEIQRTEQGDSAMYLCASSRDTGNSPLHFGNGTRLTVT.

The V and J genes are TRBV7-2 and TRBJ1-5; 7 bases map to TRBD1. Germline trimming cut 6 bases from V and 1 base from J; bases unmatched to any gene: 3. The CDR3 runs to 14 residues. The germline V gene encodes CDR1 SGHTA and CDR2 FQGNSA. CDR3 loop: CASSRGGSNQPQHF. CDR3 DNA sequence: TGTGCCAGCAGTCGAGGGGGCAGCAATCAGCCCCAGCATTTT.

The CDR3 loop reads CSASATNEKLFF. The DNA of the CDR3 is TGCAGCGCCTCTGCAACTAATGAAAAACTGTTTTTT. The chain carries TRBV29-1 and TRBJ1-4, with no clear D. The germline V gene encodes CDR1 SQVTM and CDR2 ANQGSEA. This CDR3 region has 12 residues. V was pared by 7 bases and J by 0 bases, with 6 bases between.

The chain recombines TRBV5-6 with TRBJ1-6, with D maybe TRBD1 (6 bases). V was shortened by 4 bases and J by 3 bases, with 14 bases between the two germline ends. CDR3 length equals 16 residues. Germline V gene lookup returns CDR1 SGHDT and CDR2 YYEEEE. Here the CDR3 reads CASSPWTARYNSPLHF. DNA of the CDR3: TGTGCCAGCAGCCCGTGGACAGCGCGCTATAATTCACCCCTCCACTTT.

Only a few counts were recorded for this clone. The rearrangement joins TRBV6-6 to TRBJ1-2; perhaps TRBD1 as D (6 bases). The CDR3 is 20 residues long. Germline CDR1 MNHNY, CDR2 SVGAGI (reference sequence). Trimming stripped 5 bases from V and 6 bases from J, with 34 bases between. CDR3 DNA sequence: TGTGCCAGCAGTCGCGGACCCTTAATGAGACAGGTGGGGTTAGTAGATGGCTACACCTTC. Translated, it gives CASSRGPLMRQVGLVDGYTF.

The chain combines TRBV7-2 with TRBJ1-6; D is unresolved. V shed 4 bases and J shed 0 bases, with 13 bases lying between them. Germline CDR1 SGHTA, CDR2 FQGNSA. There are 17 residues in the CDR3. The CDR3 sequence: CASSSLRPGSYNSPLHF. In DNA form, the CDR3 reads TGTGCCAGCAGCTCTCTACGTCCGGGCTCCTATAATTCACCCCTCCACTTT.

V gene TRBV5-4 combines with J gene TRBJ1-2, with TRBD1 matching 7 bases. With 0 bases clipped from V and 4 bases from J, the junction kept 3 bases outside the gene matches. Germline V gene lookup returns CDR1 SGHNT and CDR2 YYREEE (reference sequence). This CDR3 has 14 amino acids. DNA for the CDR3: TGTGCCAGCAGCTTGGAAACAGGGGCCTATGGCTACACCTTC. This translates into CASSLETGAYGYTF.

This clone has just one count. This chain connects TRBV21-1 to TRBJ1-4. TRBV21-1 is given as a pseudogene. The CDR3 has 15 residues. The CDR3 is CATPEVTGLNEKLFF. In DNA form, the CDR3 reads TGTGCCACCCCCGAGGTAACCGGGTTGAATGAAAAACTGTTTTTT.

There are a few counts of this clone. The V gene is TRBV7-2, the J gene TRBJ2-1, with 11 bases fitting TRBD2. V lost 10 bases, J lost 6 bases, and 8 bases stayed unmatched. This CDR3 comprises 14 residues. In germline, CDR1 is SGHTA, CDR2 FQGNSA. This chain's CDR3 is CATSSSGGPNEQFF. As DNA, the CDR3 is TGTGCCACTTCGTCTAGCGGGGGGCCCAATGAGCAGTTCTTC.

The rearrangement uses TRBV27 and TRBJ1-2; D is perhaps TRBD1 (5 bases). Germline loops: CDR1 MNHEY, CDR2 SMNVEV (reference sequence). Trimming cost V 8 bases and J 4 bases, with 23 bases left between them. The CDR3 spans 16 residues. CDR3 sequence reads: CASRPGRGAEIYGYTF. CDR3 in DNA: TGTGCCAGCCGTCCAGGACGCGGGGCTGAAATCTATGGCTACACCTTC.

This chain connects TRBV7-8 to TRBJ1-4; 11 bases align to TRBD1. In germline, CDR1 is SGHVS, CDR2 FQNEAQ. The CDR3 runs 15 residues. With V trimmed by 5 bases and J by 7 bases, 6 bases remained unmatched. CDR3 nucleotide sequence: TGTGCCAGCAGCCTGGCCGGGACAGGGGGTGAAAAACTGTTTTTT. Translating gives CASSLAGTGGEKLFF.

J is TRBJ1-3 and V is TRBV11-2, with a possible D match to TRBD1 (6 bases). The CDR3 totals 17 residues. CDR1 SGHAT and CDR2 FQNNGV come from the germline V gene. Trimming removed 1 base at V and 1 base at J, with 14 bases between. DNA for the CDR3: TGTGCCAGCAGCTTAGGGGCGCGACAGGCGTCTGGAAACACCATATATTTT. This codes for CASSLGARQASGNTIYF.

J is TRBJ1-5 and V is TRBV7-2; TRBD1 matches at 7 bases. V dropped 4 bases and J dropped 6; count of bases not matched to a gene: 6. There are 14 residues in the CDR3. From germline, CDR1 is SGHTA and CDR2 FQGNSA. CDR3 sequence: CASSYAGGGQPQHF. The CDR3 DNA is TGTGCCAGCAGCTACGCAGGGGGAGGTCAGCCCCAGCATTTT. Based on the CDR3 plus reference TRBV7-2 and TRBJ1-5, the full variable domain is GAGVSQSPSNKVTEKGKDVELRCDPISGHTALYWYRQSLGQGLEFLIYFQGNSAPDKSGLPSDRFSAERTGGSVSTLTIQRTQQEDSAVYLCASSYAGGGQPQHFGDGTRLSIL.

The gene calls are TRBV27 and TRBJ2-2; D may be TRBD1 (6 bases). The CDR3 is 17 amino acids. V was pared by 4 bases and J by 7 bases, with 22 bases between. The V gene's germline CDR1 is MNHEY and CDR2 SMNVEV (reference sequence). The CDR3 spells CASSSPSYRDGDGELFF. The CDR3 DNA reads as TGTGCCAGCAGTTCCCCCTCCTACAGGGATGGGGACGGGGAGCTGTTTTTT.

The chain employs TRBV13 and TRBJ2-3; TRBD1 matches at 7 bases. Germline V gene sequence: CDR1 PRHDT, CDR2 FYEKMQ (reference sequence). The CDR3 is 16 residues long. V lost 5 bases to trimming and J lost 6 bases; unmatched junction nucleotides: 14. The DNA of the CDR3 is TGTGCCAGCAGCACCAGACAGGGCCCGTGGGTGGATACGCAGTATTTT. This sequence encodes CASSTRQGPWVDTQYF.

The chain combines TRBV6-5 with TRBJ1-3; TRBD1 aligns across 10 bases. The junction had 7 bases not matched to a gene; V was cut back by 7 bases and J by 7 bases. The germline CDR1 and CDR2 sequences are MNHEY and SVGAGI. The CDR3 runs to 14 residues. The CDR3 nucleotides are TGTGCCAGCACCCTCCGGACAGGGGGGAACACCATATATTTT. Its translation: CASTLRTGGNTIYF.

This rearrangement joins TRBV19 to TRBJ1-3; D not certain. This CDR3 comprises 15 residues. In germline, CDR1 is LNHDA, CDR2 SQIVND (reference sequence). With 4 bases removed from V and 3 bases from J, the gap between germline ends came to 13 bases. CDR3 bases: TGTGCCAGTAGTACCCCAACGCACGGTGGAAACACCATATATTTT. This sequence encodes CASSTPTHGGNTIYF.

Of note for this clone: Different DNA sequences within this sample yield the same CDR3. V usage is TRBV18 and J usage is TRBJ1-1; D gene unclear. CDR1 and CDR2 from the germline V gene are KGHSH and LQKENI. This CDR3 has 13 residues. V lost 0 bases and J 5 bases, leaving 7 bases between the germline ends. The CDR3 region is CASSPPSGTEAFF. For the CDR3, the DNA is TGTGCCAGCTCACCACCGAGCGGGACTGAAGCTTTCTTT.

J is TRBJ2-7 and V is TRBV11-3, with TRBD2 as a possible D gene (6 bases). The CDR3 is 12 residues long. V dropped 5 bases and J dropped 4 bases, with 9 bases sitting between them. The germline gives CDR1 SGHNT, CDR2 YENEEA. The DNA of the CDR3 is TGTGCCAGCAGCCCTCGGGGGTACGAGCAGTACTTC. Its translation: CASSPRGYEQYF.

The chain couples TRBV18 to TRBJ1-2; possible D gene TRBD1, 5 bases. V was pared by 3 bases and J by 4 bases, with 12 bases between. The germline V gene encodes CDR1 KGHSH and CDR2 LQKENI. The CDR3 covers 14 residues. The CDR3 reads CASSPGGAGYGYTF. CDR3 sequence (DNA): TGTGCCAGCTCACCGGGGGGAGCCGGCTATGGCTACACCTTC.

This CDR3 is CASSLRSGGDEDGYTF. CDR3 in DNA: TGCGCCAGCAGCTTGCGTTCAGGGGGCGATGAGGATGGCTACACCTTC. The chain has TRBV5-1 and TRBJ1-2, with 8 bases aligning to TRBD1. The ends lost 1 base at V and 6 bases at J; junction bases unmatched: 11. The CDR3 sequence is 16 residues long. The germline V gene encodes CDR1 SGHRS and CDR2 YFSETQ.

J is TRBJ2-1 and V is TRBV19, with D perhaps matching TRBD2 (5 bases). V was trimmed by 6 bases and J by 0 bases, leaving 9 bases between them. From germline, CDR1 is LNHDA and CDR2 SQIVND (reference sequence). The CDR3 totals 14 residues. The CDR3 region is CASRSGSSYNEQFF. The CDR3 DNA sequence: TGTGCCAGTAGATCTGGGAGCTCCTACAATGAGCAGTTCTTC.

This rearrangement joins TRBV5-8 to TRBJ1-4; the match to TRBD1 covers 8 bases. Trimming at V came to 5 bases and at J to 4 bases, leaving 7 bases not matched to a gene. There are 15 residues in the CDR3. Looked up from germline, CDR1 is SGHTS and CDR2 is YDEGEE. CDR3 DNA: TGTGCCAGCAGTTCGGACAGGGATGGTAATGAAAAACTGTTTTTT. Its protein is CASSSDRDGNEKLFF.

The chain employs TRBV30 and TRBJ1-5; 7 positions agree with TRBD1. Trimming at V came to 4 bases and at J to 2 bases, leaving 5 bases not matched to a gene. The CDR3 extends over 14 amino acids. Germline V gene data show CDR1 as GTSNPN and CDR2 as SVGIG (reference sequence). CDR3 in DNA: TGTGCCTGGACTCCTGGGACAGGCAATCAGCCCCAGCATTTT. Its protein is CAWTPGTGNQPQHF.

The genes are TRBV7-2 and TRBJ2-7, with D possibly matching TRBD2 (6 bases). Germline V gene sequence: CDR1 SGHTA, CDR2 FQGNSA. The CDR3 has 13 residues. Trimming shortened V by 5 bases and J by 6 bases, and 14 bases separated the two germline ends. The CDR3 DNA follows: TGTGCCAGCAGCCCTCGATACGGGGGCGAGCAGTACTTC. Protein product: CASSPRYGGEQYF.

V and J are TRBV12-3 or TRBV12-4 and TRBJ1-5, with 8 positions matching TRBD1. The CDR3 totals 13 residues. Unmatched junction bases numbered 4, after V lost 5 bases and J lost 7 bases. CDR3 in DNA: TGTGCCAGCAGTACCGACAGGGGACAGCCCCAGCATTTT. Translated, it gives CASSTDRGQPQHF.

The chain is built from TRBV5-4 and TRBJ1-4, with TRBD1 matching 10 bases. Germline V gene data show CDR1 as SGHNT and CDR2 as YYREEE (reference sequence). The J segment lost 10 bases and the V segment lost 4 bases, leaving 4 bases of the junction unmatched. The CDR3 totals 13 residues. The chain's CDR3 is CASSARTGGKLFF. The CDR3 DNA follows: TGTGCCAGCAGCGCCCGGACAGGGGGAAAACTGTTTTTT. Full variable domain (remainder filled in from reference TRBV5-4 and TRBJ1-4): ETGVTQSPTHLIKTRGQQVTLRCSSQSGHNTVSWYQQALGQGPQFIFQYYREEENGRGNFPPRFSGLQFPNYSSELNVNALELDDSALYLCASSARTGGKLFFGSGTQLSVL.

The sample holds one count of this clone. The J gene is TRBJ2-3, the V gene TRBV19; 10 positions match TRBD1. The germline CDR1 and CDR2 sequences are LNHDA and SQIVND (reference sequence). The CDR3 extends over 16 amino acids. The V segment lost 2 bases and the J segment 4 bases; nucleotides outside the gene matches: 6. CDR3: CASSIRPGQGSDTQYF. For the CDR3, the DNA is TGTGCCAGTAGTATACGCCCGGGACAGGGGTCAGATACGCAGTATTTT.